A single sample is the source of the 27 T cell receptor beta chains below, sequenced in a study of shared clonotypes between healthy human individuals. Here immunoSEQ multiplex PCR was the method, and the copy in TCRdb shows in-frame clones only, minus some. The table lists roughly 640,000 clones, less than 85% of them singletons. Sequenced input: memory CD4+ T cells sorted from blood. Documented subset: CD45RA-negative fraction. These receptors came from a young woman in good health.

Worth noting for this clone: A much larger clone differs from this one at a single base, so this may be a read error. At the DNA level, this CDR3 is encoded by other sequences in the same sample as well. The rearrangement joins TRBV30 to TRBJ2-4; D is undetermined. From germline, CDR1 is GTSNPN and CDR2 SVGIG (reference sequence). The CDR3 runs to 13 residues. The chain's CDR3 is CAWKKGGKNIQYF. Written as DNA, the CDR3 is TGTGCCTGGAAGAAGGGTGGCAAAAACATTCAGTACTTT. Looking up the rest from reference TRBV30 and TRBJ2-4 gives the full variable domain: SQTIHQWPATLVQPVGSPLSLECTVEGTSNPNLYWYRQAAGRGLQLLFYSVGIGQISSEVPQNLSASRPQDRQFILSSKKLLLSDSGFYLCAWKKGGKNIQYFGAGTRLSVL.

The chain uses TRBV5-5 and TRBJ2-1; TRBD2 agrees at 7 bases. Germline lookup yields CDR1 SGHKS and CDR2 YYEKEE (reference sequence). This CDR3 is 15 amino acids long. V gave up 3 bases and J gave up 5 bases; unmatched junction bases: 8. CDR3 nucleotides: TGTGCCAGCAGCTCAAGTTCGGCGGGAGACAATGAGCAGTTCTTC. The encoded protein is CASSSSSAGDNEQFF.

Here the CDR3 reads CASSAGTGKAKNIQYF. CDR3 coding DNA: TGCGCCAGCAGCGCCGGGACAGGTAAAGCCAAAAACATTCAGTACTTC. The gene calls are TRBV5-1 and TRBJ2-4, with 8 nucleotides matching TRBD1. With 4 bases clipped from V and 0 bases from J, the junction kept 6 bases outside the gene matches. The CDR3 consists of 16 residues. Germline V lookup: CDR1 SGHRS, CDR2 YFSETQ.

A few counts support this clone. CDR3 coding DNA: TGTGCCAGTAGTGAAAACACGGATCACTATGGCTACACCTTC. Translated: CASSENTDHYGYTF. The V call is TRBV19, the J call TRBJ1-2; unclear D gene. V gave up 5 bases and J gave up 3 bases, with 13 bases separating them. Germline values: CDR1 LNHDA, CDR2 SQIVND (reference sequence). The CDR3 has 14 residues. Looking up the rest from reference TRBV19 and TRBJ1-2 gives the full variable domain: DGGITQSPKYLFRKEGQNVTLSCEQNLNHDAMYWYRQDPGQGLRLIYYSQIVNDFQKGDIAEGYSVSREKKESFPLTVTSAQKNPTAFYLCASSENTDHYGYTFGSGTRLTVV.

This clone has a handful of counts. The CDR3 loop reads CASSRDYRTDTQYF. The CDR3 nucleotides read TGTGCCAGCAGTAGGGACTACCGCACAGATACGCAGTATTTT. The chain combines TRBV2 with TRBJ2-3; TRBD2 matches 7 bases. The V segment lost 5 bases and the J segment 1 base; nucleotides outside the gene matches: 3. CDR1 is SNHLY and CDR2 is FYNNEI in the germline V gene. The CDR3 is made up of 14 amino acids. Full variable domain (rest looked up from reference TRBV2 and TRBJ2-3): EPEVTQTPSHQVTQMGQEVILRCVPISNHLYFYWYRQILGQKVEFLVSFYNNEISEKSEIFDDQFSVERPDGSNFTLKIRSTKLEDSAMYFCASSRDYRTDTQYFGPGTRLTVL.

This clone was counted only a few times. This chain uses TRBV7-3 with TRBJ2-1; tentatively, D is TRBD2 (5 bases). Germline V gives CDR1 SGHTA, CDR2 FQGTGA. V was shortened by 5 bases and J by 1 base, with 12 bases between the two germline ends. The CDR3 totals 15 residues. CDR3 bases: TGTGCCAGCAGCGAAAGCGGATATTCCTACAATGAGCAGTTCTTC. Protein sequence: CASSESGYSYNEQFF.

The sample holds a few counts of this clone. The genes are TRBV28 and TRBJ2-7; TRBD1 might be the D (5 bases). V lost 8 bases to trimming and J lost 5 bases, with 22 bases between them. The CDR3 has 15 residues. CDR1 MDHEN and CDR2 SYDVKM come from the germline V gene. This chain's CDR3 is CASGGYQGGRDEQYF. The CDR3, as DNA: TGTGCCAGCGGTGGGTACCAGGGTGGCAGGGACGAGCAGTACTTC.

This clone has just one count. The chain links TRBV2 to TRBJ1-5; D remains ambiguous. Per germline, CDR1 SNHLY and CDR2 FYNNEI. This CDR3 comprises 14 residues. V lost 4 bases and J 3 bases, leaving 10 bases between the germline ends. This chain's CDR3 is CASSAVVVNQPQHF. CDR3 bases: TGTGCCAGCAGTGCGGTGGTAGTCAATCAGCCCCAGCATTTT.

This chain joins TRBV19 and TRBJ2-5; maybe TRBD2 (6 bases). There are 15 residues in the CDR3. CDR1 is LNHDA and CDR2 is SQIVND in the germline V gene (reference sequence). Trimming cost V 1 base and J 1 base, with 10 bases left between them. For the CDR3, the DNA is TGTGCCAGTAGTATAGGGAGGGTTTCCCAAGAGACCCAGTACTTC. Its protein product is CASSIGRVSQETQYF.

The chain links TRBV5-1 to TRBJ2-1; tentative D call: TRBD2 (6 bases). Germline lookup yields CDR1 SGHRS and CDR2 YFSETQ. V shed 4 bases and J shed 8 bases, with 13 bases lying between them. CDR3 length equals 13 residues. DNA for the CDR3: TGCGCCAGCAGCACTGCTAGGAGGGATGAGCAGTTCTTC. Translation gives CASSTARRDEQFF.

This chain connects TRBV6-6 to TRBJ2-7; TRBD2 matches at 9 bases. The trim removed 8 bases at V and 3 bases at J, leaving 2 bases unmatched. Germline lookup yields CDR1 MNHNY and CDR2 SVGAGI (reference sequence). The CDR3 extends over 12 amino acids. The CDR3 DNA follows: TGTGCCAGCTCTAGCGGGAACTACGAGCAGTACTTC. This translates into CASSSGNYEQYF.

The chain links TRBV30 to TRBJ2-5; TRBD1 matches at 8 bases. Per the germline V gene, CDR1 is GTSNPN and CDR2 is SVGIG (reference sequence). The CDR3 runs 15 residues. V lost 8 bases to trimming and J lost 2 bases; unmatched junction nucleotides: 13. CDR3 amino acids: CAGNRQGPVQETQYF. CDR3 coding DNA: TGTGCCGGGAATAGACAGGGGCCTGTACAAGAGACCCAGTACTTC.

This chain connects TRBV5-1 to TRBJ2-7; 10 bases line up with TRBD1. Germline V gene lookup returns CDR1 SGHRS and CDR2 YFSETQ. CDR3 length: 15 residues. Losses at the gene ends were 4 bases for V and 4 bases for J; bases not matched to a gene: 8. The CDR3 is CASSPGQGVVYEQYF. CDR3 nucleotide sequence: TGCGCCAGCAGCCCAGGACAGGGGGTGGTTTACGAGCAGTACTTC. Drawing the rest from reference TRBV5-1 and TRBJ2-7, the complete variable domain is KAGVTQTPRYLIKTRGQQVTLSCSPISGHRSVSWYQQTPGQGLQFLFEYFSETQRNKGNFPGRFSGRQFSNSRSEMNVSTLELGDSALYLCASSPGQGVVYEQYFGPGTRLTVT.

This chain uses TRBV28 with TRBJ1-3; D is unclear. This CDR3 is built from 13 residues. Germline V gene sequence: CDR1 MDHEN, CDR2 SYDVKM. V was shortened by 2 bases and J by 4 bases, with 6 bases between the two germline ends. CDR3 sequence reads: CASSLLSGNTIYF. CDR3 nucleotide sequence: TGTGCCAGCAGTTTACTTTCAGGAAACACCATATATTTT. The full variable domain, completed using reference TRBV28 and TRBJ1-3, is DVKVTQSSRYLVKRTGEKVFLECVQDMDHENMFWYRQDPGLGLRLIYFSYDVKMKEKGDIPEGYSVSREKKERFSLILESASTNQTSMYLCASSLLSGNTIYFGEGSWLTVV.

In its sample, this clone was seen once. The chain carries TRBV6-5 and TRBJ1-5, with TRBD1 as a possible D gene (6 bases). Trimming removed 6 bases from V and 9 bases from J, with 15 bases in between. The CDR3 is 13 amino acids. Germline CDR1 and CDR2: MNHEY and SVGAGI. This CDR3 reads CASSHGGPGPQHF. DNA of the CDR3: TGTGCCAGCAGCCACGGGGGGCCTGGGCCCCAGCATTTT.

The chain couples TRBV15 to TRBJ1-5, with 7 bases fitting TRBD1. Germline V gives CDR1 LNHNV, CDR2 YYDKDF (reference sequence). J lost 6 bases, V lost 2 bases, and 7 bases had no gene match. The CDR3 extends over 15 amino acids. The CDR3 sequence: CATSRNTGDSQPQHF. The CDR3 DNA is TGTGCCACCAGCAGAAATACAGGGGATTCTCAGCCCCAGCATTTT.

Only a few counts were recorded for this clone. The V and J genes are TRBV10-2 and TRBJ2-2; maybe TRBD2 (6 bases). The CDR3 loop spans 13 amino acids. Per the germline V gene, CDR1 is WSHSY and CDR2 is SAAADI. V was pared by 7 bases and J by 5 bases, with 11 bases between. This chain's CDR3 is CASTERATGELFF. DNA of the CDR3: TGCGCCAGCACCGAGCGGGCGACCGGGGAGCTGTTTTTT.

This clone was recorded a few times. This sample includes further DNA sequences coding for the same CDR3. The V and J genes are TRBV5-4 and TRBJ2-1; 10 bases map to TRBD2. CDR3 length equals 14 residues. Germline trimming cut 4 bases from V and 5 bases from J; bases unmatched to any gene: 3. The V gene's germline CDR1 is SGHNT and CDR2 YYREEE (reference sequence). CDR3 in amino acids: CASSPTSGDNEQFF. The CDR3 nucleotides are TGTGCCAGCAGCCCCACTAGCGGGGACAATGAGCAGTTCTTC.

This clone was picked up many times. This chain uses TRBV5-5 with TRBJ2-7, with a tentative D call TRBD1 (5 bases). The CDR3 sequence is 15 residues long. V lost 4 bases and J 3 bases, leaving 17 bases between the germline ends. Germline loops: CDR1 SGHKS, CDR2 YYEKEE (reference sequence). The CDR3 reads CASSEETGFLYEQYF. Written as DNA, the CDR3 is TGTGCCAGCAGCGAAGAAACAGGTTTCCTCTACGAGCAGTACTTC.

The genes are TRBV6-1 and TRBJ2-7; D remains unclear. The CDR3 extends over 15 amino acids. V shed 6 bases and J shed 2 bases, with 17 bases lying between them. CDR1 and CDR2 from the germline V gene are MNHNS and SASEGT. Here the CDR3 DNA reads TGTGCCAGCAGCGCGACCCACTCCGTGGCCTACGAGCAGTACTTC. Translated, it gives CASSATHSVAYEQYF.

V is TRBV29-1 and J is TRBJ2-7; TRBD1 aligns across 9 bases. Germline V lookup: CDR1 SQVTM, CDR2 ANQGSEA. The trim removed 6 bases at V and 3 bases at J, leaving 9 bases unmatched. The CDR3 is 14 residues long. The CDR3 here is CSVVPGQGRYEQYF. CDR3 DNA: TGCAGCGTCGTACCCGGACAGGGGCGCTACGAGCAGTACTTC.

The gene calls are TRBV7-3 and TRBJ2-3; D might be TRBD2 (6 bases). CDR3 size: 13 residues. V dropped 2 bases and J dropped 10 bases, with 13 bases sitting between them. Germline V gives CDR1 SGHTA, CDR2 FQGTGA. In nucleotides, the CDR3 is TGTGCCAGCAGCTTAGATTCCGGGAGTTCGCAGTATTTT. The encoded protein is CASSLDSGSSQYF.

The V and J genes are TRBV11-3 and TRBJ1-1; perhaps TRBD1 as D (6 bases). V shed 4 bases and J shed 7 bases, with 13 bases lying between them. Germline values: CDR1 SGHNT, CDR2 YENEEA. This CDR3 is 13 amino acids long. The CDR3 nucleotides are TGTGCCAGCAGCTCTCGGACAGACGTTGAAGCTTTCTTT. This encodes CASSSRTDVEAFF.

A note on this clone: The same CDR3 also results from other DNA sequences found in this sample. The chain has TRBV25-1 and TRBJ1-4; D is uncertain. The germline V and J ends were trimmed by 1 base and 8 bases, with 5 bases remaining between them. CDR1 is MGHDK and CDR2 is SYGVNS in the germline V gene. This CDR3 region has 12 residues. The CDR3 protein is CASSEWGEKLFF. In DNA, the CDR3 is TGTGCCAGCAGTGAATGGGGAGAAAAACTGTTTTTT. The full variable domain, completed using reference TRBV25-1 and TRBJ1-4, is EADIYQTPRYLVIGTGKKITLECSQTMGHDKMYWYQQDPGMELHLIHYSYGVNSTEKGDLSSESTVSRIRTEHFPLTLESARPSHTSQYLCASSEWGEKLFFGSGTQLSVL.

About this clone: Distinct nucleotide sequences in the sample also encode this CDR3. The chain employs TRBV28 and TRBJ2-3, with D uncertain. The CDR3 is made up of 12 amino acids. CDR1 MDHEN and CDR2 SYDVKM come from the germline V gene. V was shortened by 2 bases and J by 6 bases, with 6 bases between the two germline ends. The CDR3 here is CASSLAGDTQYF. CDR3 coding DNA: TGTGCCAGCAGTTTAGCCGGGGATACGCAGTATTTT.

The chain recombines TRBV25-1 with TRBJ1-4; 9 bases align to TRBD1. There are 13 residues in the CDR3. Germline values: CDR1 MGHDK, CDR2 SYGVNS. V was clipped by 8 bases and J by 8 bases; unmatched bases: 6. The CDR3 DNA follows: TGTGCCAGCGGGGCCGGACAGGGGGAAAAACTGTTTTTT. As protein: CASGAGQGEKLFF.

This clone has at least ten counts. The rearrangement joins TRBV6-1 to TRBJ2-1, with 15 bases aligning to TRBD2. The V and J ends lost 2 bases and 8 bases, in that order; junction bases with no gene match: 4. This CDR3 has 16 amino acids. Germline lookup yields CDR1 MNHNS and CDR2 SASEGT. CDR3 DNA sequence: TGTGCCAGCAGTGAATGGACTAGCGGGAGGGCCGATGAGCAGTTCTTC. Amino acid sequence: CASSEWTSGRADEQFF.